The 3 T cell receptor beta chains below all came from one sample that was sequenced in a study of blood T cell repertoires in COVID-19. Measured with immunoSEQ multiplex PCR; TCRdb has only the in-frame clones, and not every one. Among 75,000 to 95,000 clones listed, approximately 88% were seen once. Input material: peripheral blood. These TCRs come from a man in his 60s with acute or convalescent COVID-19.

CDR3 sequence: CSVEDLGLTYQETQYF. CDR3 DNA: TGCAGCGTTGAAGATTTGGGGCTAACGTACCAAGAGACCCAGTACTTC. The chain has TRBV29-1 and TRBJ2-5; possible D gene TRBD1, 5 bases. With 0 bases removed from V and 0 bases from J, the gap between germline ends came to 14 bases. CDR1 and CDR2 (germline): SQVTM, ANQGSEA. The CDR3 runs to 16 residues.

The rearrangement joins TRBV18 to TRBJ2-7; D not certain. Trimming pared 3 bases from V and 1 base from J, leaving 7 bases between. Looked up from germline, CDR1 is KGHSH and CDR2 is LQKENI. CDR3 length: 13 amino acids. Here the CDR3 reads CASSPGRSYEQYF. The DNA of the CDR3 is TGTGCCAGCTCACCGGGCCGATCCTACGAGCAGTACTTC.

This sequence joins TRBV18 and TRBJ1-2; D is unclear. CDR1 and CDR2 (germline): KGHSH, LQKENI. V shed 3 bases and J shed 0 bases, with 8 bases lying between them. CDR3 size: 14 residues. In DNA form, the CDR3 reads TGTGCCAGCTCACCGCCATCAGCTAACTATGGCTACACCTTC. It encodes CASSPPSANYGYTF.